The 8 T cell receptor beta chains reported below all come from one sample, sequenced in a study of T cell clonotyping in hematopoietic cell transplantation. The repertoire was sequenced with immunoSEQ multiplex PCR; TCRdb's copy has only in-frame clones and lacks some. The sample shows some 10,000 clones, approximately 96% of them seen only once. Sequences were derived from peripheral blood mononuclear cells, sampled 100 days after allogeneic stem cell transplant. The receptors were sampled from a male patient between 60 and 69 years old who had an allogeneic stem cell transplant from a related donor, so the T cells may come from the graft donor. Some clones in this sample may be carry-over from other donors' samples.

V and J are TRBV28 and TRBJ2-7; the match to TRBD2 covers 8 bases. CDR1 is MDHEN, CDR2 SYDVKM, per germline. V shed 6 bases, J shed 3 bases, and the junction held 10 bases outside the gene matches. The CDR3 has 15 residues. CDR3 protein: CASSPGGGGNYEQYF. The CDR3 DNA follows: TGTGCCAGCAGCCCCGGAGGCGGGGGGAACTACGAGCAGTACTTC.

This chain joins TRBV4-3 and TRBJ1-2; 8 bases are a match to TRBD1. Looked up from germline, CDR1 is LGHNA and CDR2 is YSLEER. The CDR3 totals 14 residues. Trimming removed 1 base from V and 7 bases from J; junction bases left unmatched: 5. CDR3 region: CASSQGDRLGGYTF. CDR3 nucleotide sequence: TGCGCCAGCAGCCAAGGGGACAGGCTGGGTGGCTACACCTTC.

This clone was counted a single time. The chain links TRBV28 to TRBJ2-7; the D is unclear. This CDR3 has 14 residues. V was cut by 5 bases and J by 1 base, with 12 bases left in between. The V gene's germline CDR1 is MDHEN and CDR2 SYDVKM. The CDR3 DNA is TGTGCCAGCAGTACTCCGTCCCTTTCCTACGAGCAGTACTTC. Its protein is CASSTPSLSYEQYF.

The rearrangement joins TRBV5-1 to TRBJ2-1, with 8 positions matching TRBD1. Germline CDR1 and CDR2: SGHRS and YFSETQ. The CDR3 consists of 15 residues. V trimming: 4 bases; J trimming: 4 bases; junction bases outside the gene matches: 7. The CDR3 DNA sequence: TGCGCCAGCAGCAATCCGGGACAGGTATACAATGAGCAGTTCTTC. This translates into CASSNPGQVYNEQFF.

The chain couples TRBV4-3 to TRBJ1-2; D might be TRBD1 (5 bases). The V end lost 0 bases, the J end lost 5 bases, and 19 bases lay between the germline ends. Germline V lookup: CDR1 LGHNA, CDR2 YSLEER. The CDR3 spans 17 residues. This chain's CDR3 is CASSQDSSGYEGYGYTF. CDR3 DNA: TGCGCCAGCAGCCAAGATTCATCAGGGTATGAAGGGTATGGCTACACCTTC.

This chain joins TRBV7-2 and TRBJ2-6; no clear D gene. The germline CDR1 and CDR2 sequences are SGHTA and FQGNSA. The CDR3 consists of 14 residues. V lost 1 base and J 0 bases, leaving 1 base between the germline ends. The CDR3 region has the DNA TGTGCCAGCAGCTTAGGCTCTGGGGCCAACGTCCTGACTTTC. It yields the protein CASSLGSGANVLTF.

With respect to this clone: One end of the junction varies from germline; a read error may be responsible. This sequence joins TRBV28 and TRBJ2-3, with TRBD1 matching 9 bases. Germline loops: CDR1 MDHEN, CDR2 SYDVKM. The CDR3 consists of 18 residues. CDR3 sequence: CASRKRGLGQGITNTQYF. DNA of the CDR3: TGTGCCAGCAGAAAGAGGGGGCTCGGACAGGGGATCACAAATACGCAGTATTTT.

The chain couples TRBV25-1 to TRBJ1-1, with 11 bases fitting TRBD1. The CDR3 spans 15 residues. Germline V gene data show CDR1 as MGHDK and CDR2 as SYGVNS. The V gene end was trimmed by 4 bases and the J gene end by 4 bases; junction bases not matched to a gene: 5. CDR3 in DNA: TGTGCCAGCAGTGGGACAGGGGGCGGTGGCACTGAAGCTTTCTTT. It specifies CASSGTGGGGTEAFF. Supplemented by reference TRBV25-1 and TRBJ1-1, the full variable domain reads EADIYQTPRYLVIGTGKKITLECSQTMGHDKMYWYQQDPGMELHLIHYSYGVNSTEKGDLSSESTVSRIRTEHFPLTLESARPSHTSQYLCASSGTGGGGTEAFFGQGTRLTVV.